These 10 T cell receptor beta chains were all obtained from the same sample, sequenced in a study of spatial heterogeneity in lung cancer. TCRdb independently ran MiXCR on the 5' RACE reads; one entry per CDR3 protein. The sample shows about 14,000 distinct CDR3 sequences, approximately 4.8% of them seen only once. Time point indicated: sample taken at primary tumor resection. Whole RNA was taken from tumor, nontumor lung or frozen PBMC; it was then sequenced unsorted. The sequencing used lung tumor tissue, collected at surgery. The receptors originated from a human donor with early-stage non-small cell lung cancer.

Details on this clonotype: This sequence may be a read error, since a much larger clone differs from it by one base. In a library made to pick up alpha chains, this beta chain is a stray read with a size that means little. The V and J genes are TRBV6-2 or TRBV6-3 and TRBJ2-1; D may be TRBD2 (5 bases). Germline V gives CDR1 MNHEY, CDR2 SVGEGT. The CDR3 covers 16 residues. V was shortened by 7 bases and J by 6 bases, with 22 bases between the two germline ends. CDR3 bases: TGTGCCAGCAACCCACGGAGGTGGGCGCATTCCAATGAGCAGTTCTTC. This codes for CASNPRRWAHSNEQFF.

In its sample, this clonotype ranks as medium-sized (0.01 to 0.1%). This beta chain is a stray read from a library made for alpha chains; its abundance is not meaningful. The V call is TRBV6-1, the J call TRBJ2-7; D unclear. V lost 8 bases and J 1 base, leaving 12 bases between the germline ends. Germline values: CDR1 MNHNS, CDR2 SASEGT. The CDR3 sequence is 13 residues long. In DNA form, the CDR3 reads TGTGCCAGCGCCACGCCAGGTTCCTACGAGCAGTACTTC. It specifies CASATPGSYEQYF.

This clonotype has ten or more counts. As an off-target read in a library built for alpha chains, this beta chain has a frequency of little significance. This chain links TRBV29-1 with TRBJ1-1; the D gene is possibly TRBD1 (5 bases). Trimming stripped 5 bases from V and 3 bases from J, with 13 bases between. This CDR3 is built from 13 residues. Germline CDR1 is SQVTM and CDR2 is ANQGSEA. The CDR3, as DNA: TGCAGCGTTAGTGAGGGGAGGTACACTGAAGCTTTCTTT. Translated: CSVSEGRYTEAFF.

This clonotype was counted many times. With the library built for alpha chains, this beta chain is off target and its frequency is not meaningful. V usage is TRBV3-1 and J usage is TRBJ1-2, with 12 positions matching TRBD1. The CDR3 extends over 15 amino acids. J was trimmed by 3 bases and V by 4 bases; bases with no gene match: 3. In germline, CDR1 is LGHDT, CDR2 YNNKEL (reference sequence). The chain's CDR3 is CASSPGTGGDYGYTF. The CDR3 DNA reads TGTGCCAGCAGCCCGGGGACAGGGGGCGACTATGGCTACACCTTC.

This clonotype has a count of ten or more. Within a library made for alpha chains, this beta chain is off target, and its count is uninformative. The chain joins TRBV7-8 to TRBJ2-5; D might be TRBD1 (5 bases). The CDR3 loop spans 14 amino acids. V dropped 1 base and J dropped 5 bases, with 11 bases sitting between them. Germline loops: CDR1 SGHVS, CDR2 FQNEAQ. The CDR3 sequence is CASSLEGLSETQYF. CDR3 in DNA: TGTGCCAGCAGCTTAGAGGGGCTGTCGGAGACCCAGTACTTC.

This clonotype was recorded many times. This beta chain is a stray sequence in a library constructed for alpha chains; its clone size is not meaningful. This rearrangement joins TRBV6-5 to TRBJ2-3; 7 bases agree with TRBD2. With 4 bases clipped from V and 5 bases from J, the junction kept 6 bases outside the gene matches. The CDR3 consists of 14 residues. Germline lookup yields CDR1 MNHEY and CDR2 SVGAGI. Here the CDR3 DNA reads TGTGCCAGCAGTTCCGGACTAGTGGTAGATACGCAGTATTTT. It encodes CASSSGLVVDTQYF.

This clonotype was recorded many times. This beta chain slipped into a library made for alpha chains as a stray read, so its size is not meaningful. The CDR3 reads CASSERGQAIGYTF. The CDR3 bases are TGTGCCAGCAGTGAGAGGGGACAGGCTATAGGCTACACCTTC. This chain links TRBV25-1 with TRBJ1-2; 8 bases align to TRBD1. This CDR3 spans 14 amino acids. Germline V CDR1 and CDR2: MGHDK, SYGVNS. Germline trimming cut 3 bases from V and 8 bases from J; bases unmatched to any gene: 8.

Turning to this clonotype: This beta chain is an off-target read within a library intended for alpha chains, so its frequency means little. V is TRBV23-1 and J is TRBJ1-5, with a possible D match to TRBD1 (5 bases). TRBV23-1 is flagged as an ORF with uncertain function. Trimming removed 0 bases from V and 2 bases from J, with 11 bases in between. The CDR3 runs to 16 residues. The CDR3 bases are TGCGCCAGCAGTCAATCGCCAGGGCAGGGCAATCAGCCCCAGCATTTT. Residues: CASSQSPGQGNQPQHF.

This clonotype occurred many times. Little can be read into the size of this beta chain, an off-target read in a library designed for alpha chains. This chain connects TRBV20-1 to TRBJ1-2; D might be TRBD1 (5 bases). The V and J ends lost 0 bases and 5 bases respectively, with 25 bases between them. Germline V gives CDR1 DFQATT, CDR2 SNEGSKA (reference sequence). This CDR3 is built from 18 residues. The CDR3 DNA reads as TGCAGTGCTAGAGAGGGACCGGGGACGAACTTAAAGGGGTATGGCTACACCTTC. It encodes CSAREGPGTNLKGYGYTF.

This clonotype is judged medium-sized (0.01 to 0.1%). This beta chain is a stray sequence in a library constructed for alpha chains; its clone size is not meaningful. This rearrangement joins TRBV4-3 to TRBJ2-7, with TRBD1 identical over 11 bases. The V segment lost 3 bases and the J segment 8 bases; nucleotides outside the gene matches: 9. CDR3 size: 15 residues. Germline-derived CDR1 and CDR2 are LGHNA and YSLEER. As DNA, the CDR3 is TGCGCCAGCAGCCAGGGTCGGACAGGGGGCTATAAGCAGTACTTC. Amino acids: CASSQGRTGGYKQYF.